This TCR beta chain was identified in a study of shared clonotypes between healthy human individuals. Turning to the study itself: Each donor had three CD4 naive, three CD4 memory, two CD8 naive and one CD8 memory plate.

Donors were Caucasian adults residing in Nashville, Tennessee, USA. Sequenced by immunoSEQ multiplex PCR; TCRdb stores in-frame clones only, minus some. The repertoire has a few million clones, over 85% of them found once; the top ten carry approximately 0.4%. The CDR3 extends over 13 amino acids. Per germline, CDR1 SGHTA and CDR2 FQGTGA. Trimming removed 6 bases at V and 5 bases at J, with 13 bases between. This receptor was obtained from a man between 18 and 29 years old in good health. Some clones in this sample may be carry-over from other donors' samples. Sequencing was carried out using naive CD4+ T cells from PBMCs. Regarding subset: CD45RA+ positively selected. V is TRBV7-3 and J is TRBJ1-1; the D is unclear. The DNA for the CDR3 is TGTGCCAGCAGTGTTCGGGAGAGTACTGAAGCTTTCTTT. Its protein product is CASSVRESTEAFF.